One sample yielded the 28 T cell receptor beta chains listed below, sequenced in a study of blood T cell repertoires in COVID-19. TCRdb's copy holds only in-frame clones and misses some; the assay was immunoSEQ multiplex PCR. The sample lists some 240,000 clones, 65% to 90% seen once, with under 2.5% in the top ten. The sequencing input was peripheral blood. The receptors come from a woman in her 70s with COVID-19, enrolled during active disease.

The chain carries TRBV6-5 and TRBJ2-7, with D possibly TRBD1 on 5 matching bases. Germline V lookup: CDR1 MNHEY, CDR2 SVGAGI. V shed 0 bases and J shed 2 bases, with 8 bases lying between them. The CDR3 sequence is 14 residues long. The CDR3 sequence: CASSYSGRAYEQYF. CDR3 nucleotide sequence: TGTGCCAGCAGTTACTCGGGCAGGGCCTACGAGCAGTACTTC.

In this sample, this clone turned up a few times. The gene calls are TRBV25-1 and TRBJ1-2; D is unresolved. V was trimmed by 6 bases and J by 6 bases, leaving 14 bases between them. The CDR3 length is 13 residues. CDR1 is MGHDK and CDR2 is SYGVNS in the germline V gene. In nucleotides, the CDR3 is TGTGCCAGCAGAGACCCCGTGGGCGATGGCTACACCTTC. It translates to CASRDPVGDGYTF.

The gene calls are TRBV5-4 and TRBJ1-1; 10 bases map to TRBD1. The length of the CDR3 is 17 residues. Germline assignment: CDR1 SGHNT and CDR2 YYREEE (reference sequence). Trimming took 4 bases from V and 6 from J; bases not matched to a gene: 15. The CDR3 bases are TGTGCCAGCAGCGGCGGGACAGGGGATATGAGAGCCGCTGAAGCTTTCTTT. Translation: CASSGGTGDMRAAEAFF.

This chain connects TRBV19 to TRBJ1-5; D perhaps matches TRBD1 (6 bases). Trimming took 8 bases from V and 0 from J, leaving 14 bases between them. The length of the CDR3 is 15 residues. Germline loops: CDR1 LNHDA, CDR2 SQIVND (reference sequence). CDR3 DNA: TGTGCCAGTGGGCCCTGGGGGCATAGCAATCAGCCCCAGCATTTT. This codes for CASGPWGHSNQPQHF. Using reference TRBV19 and TRBJ1-5 for the parts outside the CDR3, the full variable domain is DGGITQSPKYLFRKEGQNVTLSCEQNLNHDAMYWYRQDPGQGLRLIYYSQIVNDFQKGDIAEGYSVSREKKESFPLTVTSAQKNPTAFYLCASGPWGHSNQPQHFGDGTRLSIL.

The chain joins TRBV7-9 to TRBJ1-4; 8 nucleotides align to TRBD1. V shed 2 bases and J 8 bases; nucleotides not matched to a gene: 19. CDR3 length: 19 residues. CDR1 and CDR2 (germline): SEHNR, FQNEAQ (reference sequence). DNA of the CDR3: TGTGCCAGCAGCTTAAACCTGCTTCCAGGGGGCTTTGTTAAGGAAAAACTGTTTTTT. Its translation: CASSLNLLPGGFVKEKLFF.

The chain recombines TRBV4-2 with TRBJ2-2, with TRBD2 matching 11 bases. V was pared by 0 bases and J by 5 bases, with 17 bases of the junction left unmatched. Germline CDR1 reads LGHNA; CDR2 reads YNFKEQ. This CDR3 is built from 21 residues. The CDR3 sequence is CASSQDFDGGTSGSWTGELFF. The CDR3 DNA reads TGTGCCAGCAGCCAAGATTTTGATGGGGGAACTAGCGGGAGCTGGACCGGGGAGCTGTTTTTT.

The chain uses TRBV4-2 and TRBJ1-1; TRBD1 might be the D (5 bases). CDR3 size: 15 residues. Germline V gene lookup returns CDR1 LGHNA and CDR2 YNFKEQ. V was pared by 1 base and J by 1 base, with 10 bases between. CDR3 DNA sequence: TGTGCCAGCAGCCAAGGAGACAGCAAGAACACTGAAGCTTTCTTT. Translation: CASSQGDSKNTEAFF.

The chain couples TRBV5-1 to TRBJ2-7; TRBD2 agrees at 10 bases. The length of the CDR3 is 17 residues. V shed 1 base, J shed 5 bases, and the junction held 12 bases outside the gene matches. Germline CDR1 reads SGHRS; CDR2 reads YFSETQ. CDR3 nucleotide sequence: TGCGCCAGCAGCTTGAAGGCTAGCGGGGGACTCGGGGACGAGCAGTACTTC. Its translation is CASSLKASGGLGDEQYF.

This clone was counted ten times or more. The chain is built from TRBV14 and TRBJ1-1, with a weak D call TRBD1 (5 bases). Trimming left V 1 base short and J 1 base short, with 16 bases between. Germline lookup yields CDR1 SGHDN and CDR2 FVKESK. The CDR3 is made up of 17 amino acids. CDR3: CASSQVSGTTSNTEAFF. CDR3 DNA: TGTGCCAGCAGCCAAGTCTCTGGGACTACTTCGAACACTGAAGCTTTCTTT.

The chain has TRBV5-1 and TRBJ2-3; no definite D call. Trimming took 0 bases from V and 10 from J, leaving 18 bases between them. This CDR3 is built from 15 residues. From germline, CDR1 is SGHRS and CDR2 YFSETQ. CDR3 DNA: TGCGCCAGCAGCTTGGAAATTGTTTCGACAAGTGCGCAGTATTTT. Protein: CASSLEIVSTSAQYF.

The CDR3 loop is CASRPTGTGGNYGYTF. Written as DNA, the CDR3 is TGTGCCAGCAGACCAACCGGGACAGGGGGCAACTATGGCTACACCTTC. The chain is built from TRBV7-9 and TRBJ1-2; 12 bases line up with TRBD1. The germline CDR1 and CDR2 sequences are SEHNR and FQNEAQ (reference sequence). With 6 bases clipped from V and 2 bases from J, the junction kept 7 bases outside the gene matches. The CDR3 runs to 16 residues.

The chain links TRBV7-8 to TRBJ2-5; D not certain. The CDR3 extends over 11 amino acids. Trimming shortened V by 6 bases and J by 1 base, and 3 bases separated the two germline ends. Germline CDR1 and CDR2: SGHVS and FQNEAQ. In DNA form, the CDR3 reads TGTGCCAGCAGGGCCCAAGAGACCCAGTACTTC. It codes for CASRAQETQYF.

The rearrangement joins TRBV20-1 to TRBJ2-2; TRBD2 is a possible D gene (5 bases). The germline V gene encodes CDR1 DFQATT and CDR2 SNEGSKA (reference sequence). Deletions cut 3 bases from V and 1 base from J, with 9 bases between. This CDR3 comprises 14 residues. CDR3 loop: CSASDSENTGELFF. CDR3 in DNA: TGCAGTGCTAGTGATAGCGAGAACACCGGGGAGCTGTTTTTT.

This sequence joins TRBV3-1 (or the pseudogene TRBV3-2) and TRBJ1-6, with TRBD1 identical over 10 bases. CDR3 length equals 15 residues. Looked up from germline, CDR1 is LGHDT and CDR2 is YNNKEL (reference sequence). Trimming cost V 1 base and J 10 bases; bases outside gene matches: 4. The CDR3 is CASSQAGQGHSPLHF. For the CDR3, the DNA is TGTGCCAGCAGCCAAGCGGGACAGGGGCACTCACCCCTCCACTTT.

V is TRBV18 and J is TRBJ1-6; possible D gene TRBD1, 6 bases. Deletions cut 3 bases from V and 9 bases from J, with 12 bases between. Germline-derived CDR1 and CDR2 are KGHSH and LQKENI. The CDR3 is made up of 14 amino acids. The CDR3 nucleotides read TGTGCCAGCTCACCGACAGGTGATGGTTCACCCCTCCACTTT. Translating it yields CASSPTGDGSPLHF.

The rearrangement uses TRBV4-1 and TRBJ2-3; 11 nucleotides line up with TRBD2. Trimming cost V 5 bases and J 3 bases; bases outside gene matches: 4. This CDR3 has 15 residues. The germline gives CDR1 MGHRA, CDR2 YSYEKL. The CDR3 is CASSLLAGGTDTQYF. For the CDR3, the DNA is TGCGCCAGCAGCTTGCTAGCGGGGGGAACAGATACGCAGTATTTT.

The chain employs TRBV19 and TRBJ2-3; 8 nucleotides align to TRBD1. The CDR3 runs 14 residues. In germline, CDR1 is LNHDA, CDR2 SQIVND (reference sequence). The ends lost 3 bases at V and 3 bases at J; junction bases unmatched: 2. CDR3 residues: CASSMDRATDTQYF. CDR3 bases: TGTGCCAGTAGTATGGACAGGGCGACAGATACGCAGTATTTT.

This rearrangement joins TRBV2 to TRBJ2-1; TRBD1 aligns across 8 bases. CDR1 SNHLY and CDR2 FYNNEI come from the germline V gene. The CDR3 totals 15 residues. V lost 7 bases, J lost 5 bases, and 10 bases stayed unmatched. The DNA for the CDR3 is TGTGCCAGCATCCTGCAGGGGGCGGGTAACAATGAGCAGTTCTTC. This gives the protein CASILQGAGNNEQFF.

The rearrangement joins TRBV6-2 or TRBV6-3 to TRBJ2-1; D possibly corresponds to TRBD2 (6 bases). Germline-derived CDR1 and CDR2 are MNHEY and SVGEGT. The CDR3 sequence is 14 residues long. Between the trimmed V and J ends, which lost 2 bases and 6 bases, there was a span of 11 bases. CDR3 in amino acids: CASSYHTSPNEQFF. The DNA of the CDR3 is TGTGCCAGCAGTTACCACACTAGCCCCAATGAGCAGTTCTTC.

The J gene is TRBJ1-1, the V gene TRBV6-5, with D possibly matching TRBD1 (5 bases). Germline V lookup: CDR1 MNHEY, CDR2 SVGAGI. Trimming removed 8 bases from V and 4 bases from J, with 11 bases in between. The CDR3 length is 12 residues. The CDR3 DNA sequence: TGTGCCAGCGGAGGGGTAGCCACTGAAGCTTTCTTT. Its translation: CASGGVATEAFF.

CDR3 sequence reads: CASSPPGVGGYTF. The CDR3, as DNA: TGCGCCAGCAGCCCCCCGGGGGTCGGGGGCTACACCTTC. This chain uses TRBV5-1 with TRBJ1-2; D is perhaps TRBD1 (5 bases). The CDR3 covers 13 residues. CDR1 is SGHRS and CDR2 is YFSETQ in the germline V gene. V lost 4 bases and J 8 bases, leaving 15 bases between the germline ends.

This clone turned up a few times. The chain carries TRBV4-2 and TRBJ2-7, with D maybe TRBD2 (7 bases). The V and J ends lost 0 bases and 9 bases respectively, with 18 bases between them. The CDR3 spans 15 residues. CDR1 and CDR2 from the germline V gene are LGHNA and YNFKEQ. The CDR3 region is CASSQEPRGGGLQYF. The CDR3 nucleotides are TGTGCCAGCAGCCAAGAACCGAGGGGAGGGGGTCTGCAGTACTTC.

The chain combines TRBV7-9 with TRBJ1-5, with unresolved D. CDR3 length equals 12 residues. V was pared by 6 bases and J by 4 bases, with 7 bases between. Looked up from germline, CDR1 is SEHNR and CDR2 is FQNEAQ (reference sequence). This CDR3 reads CASSFPNQPQHF. DNA of the CDR3: TGTGCCAGCAGTTTTCCTAATCAGCCCCAGCATTTT.

CDR3 protein: CASSGVLATHEQYF. CDR3 in DNA: TGTGCCAGCAGCGGGGTACTAGCCACCCACGAGCAGTACTTC. V and J are TRBV5-6 and TRBJ2-7; a possible D gene is TRBD2 (6 bases). The CDR3 has 14 amino acids. V dropped 4 bases and J dropped 5 bases, with 16 bases sitting between them. Germline V CDR1 and CDR2: SGHDT, YYEEEE.

The V gene is TRBV18, the J gene TRBJ1-2, with TRBD1 identical over 7 bases. Per the germline V gene, CDR1 is KGHSH and CDR2 is LQKENI. This CDR3 contains 16 residues. J gave up 3 bases and V 4 bases, and 11 bases lay outside the gene matches. CDR3 sequence reads: CASSLSRQGLDYGYTF. CDR3 in DNA: TGTGCCAGCTCACTATCTCGACAGGGATTAGACTATGGCTACACCTTC.

The chain combines TRBV9 with TRBJ1-2, with no clear D. The CDR3 extends over 13 amino acids. Germline loops: CDR1 SGDLS, CDR2 YYNGEE. V dropped 2 bases and J dropped 2 bases, with 7 bases sitting between them. CDR3 region: CASSVIGNYGYTF. The CDR3 DNA reads TGTGCCAGCAGCGTCATCGGGAACTATGGCTACACCTTC.

The chain links TRBV27 to TRBJ1-1; a possible D gene is TRBD1 (5 bases). The CDR3 runs to 14 residues. Per germline, CDR1 MNHEY and CDR2 SMNVEV (reference sequence). V lost 7 bases to trimming and J lost 1 base, with 13 bases between them. The DNA of the CDR3 is TGTGCCAGCACCCTCAATGGGGCGAACACTGAAGCTTTCTTT. This translates into CASTLNGANTEAFF.

The genes are TRBV7-2 and TRBJ2-5, with a possible D match to TRBD2 (6 bases). The ends were cut back, 5 bases at V and 2 bases at J, with 9 bases in the middle. Germline V gene lookup returns CDR1 SGHTA and CDR2 FQGNSA. The CDR3 runs to 13 residues. This CDR3 reads CASSRDWQETQYF. CDR3 nucleotides: TGTGCCAGCAGCAGGGACTGGCAAGAGACCCAGTACTTC. Full variable domain (rest looked up from reference TRBV7-2 and TRBJ2-5): GAGVSQSPSNKVTEKGKDVELRCDPISGHTALYWYRQSLGQGLEFLIYFQGNSAPDKSGLPSDRFSAERTGGSVSTLTIQRTQQEDSAVYLCASSRDWQETQYFGPGTRLLVL.